This TCR beta chain stems from a study of CD8 T cells in Susac syndrome. Study at large: Patients with Susac syndrome were therapy-naive, taking corticosteroids, with some also receiving intravenous immunoglobulin, or taking intravenous immunoglobulin alone at the time their blood was drawn.

Sequencing of TCR beta drew on CD8+ and CD4+ T cells from blood. Germline V CDR1 and CDR2: DFQATT, SNEGSKA (reference sequence). The CDR3 runs to 14 residues. V lost 3 bases, J lost 0 bases, and 12 bases lay in between. An input of roughly 0.5 to 1 ug of RNA was subjected to reverse transcription using random hexamers. MiXCR was run by TCRdb on the immunoSEQ multiplex PCR reads, yielding one entry per CDR3 protein. Among more than 95,000 distinct CDR3 sequences, more than 90% were seen once, and the ten largest hold approximately 0.2%. J is TRBJ2-7 and V is TRBV20-1, with D unresolved. Sequenced input: CD8+ T cells from PBMCs. The sequence was obtained from a human donor with Susac syndrome. The CDR3 here is CSASSWAFSYEQYF. The CDR3 nucleotides read TGCAGTGCTAGTAGTTGGGCATTCTCCTACGAGCAGTACTTC.